This T cell receptor (beta chain) is drawn from a study of blood T cell repertoires in COVID-19. Turning to the study itself: Both acute and convalescent COVID-19 samples were obtained from the United States, Italy and Spain.

The data were produced by immunoSEQ multiplex PCR, yet TCRdb's version contains in-frame clones alone and is incomplete. This table has around 130,000 clones, under 85% appearing once. V dropped 6 bases and J dropped 7 bases, with 12 bases sitting between them. Looked up from germline, CDR1 is SEHNR and CDR2 is FQNEAQ (reference sequence). There are 12 residues in the CDR3. The clonotype originates from a woman aged 60 to 75 with acute or convalescent COVID-19. The sample was peripheral blood. V and J are TRBV7-9 and TRBJ1-1; no definite D call. CDR3 residues: CASSPKPVEAFF. CDR3 DNA: TGTGCCAGCAGTCCCAAGCCCGTTGAAGCTTTCTTT.